This is a list of T cell receptor beta chains from one sample in a study of shared clonotypes between healthy human individuals. Only in-frame clones appear in the TCRdb table, and some are missing; sequencing was by immunoSEQ multiplex PCR. The table lists around 1.6 million clones, nearly 99% of them singletons. Sequencing input: naive CD4+ T cells sorted from blood. The receptor source for this set is a man aged 25-40 years in good health. Each CDR3 is given with its conserved first and last residue. The D gene is left open where the match is weak. The listing skips clone size in some rows; elsewhere it reads once, few, many or a size class.

v_call,clone_size,d_call,j_call,cdr3_nt,cdr3_aa
TRBV11-1,-,TRBD1,TRBJ2-1,TGTGCCAGCAGCTTAACCCTGGGACAGGGGATCCATGAGCAGTTCTTC,CASSLTLGQGIHEQFF
TRBV5-1,-,-,TRBJ1-4,TGCGCCAGCTCCCGTGGGGGGGCTACTGAGCACATCTATTTT,CASSRGGATEHIYF
TRBV7-4,-,-,TRBJ2-7,TGTGCCAGCAGCTTAATGGGACGGAAAGCCTCGGCCGAGCAGTACTTC,CASSLMGRKASAEQYF
TRBV14,-,TRBD1,TRBJ2-7,TGTGCCAGCAGCCGCAGGACAGGGGGGCACTACGAGCAGTACTTC,CASSRRTGGHYEQYF
TRBV10-2,-,TRBD1,TRBJ2-5,TGCGCCAGCAGTGAGTCAATGACAGGGGGTCAGTTGGAGACCCAGTACTTC,CASSESMTGGQLETQYF
TRBV27,-,TRBD2,TRBJ2-5,TGTGCCAGCAGCCGACTAGCACTGAATAGGGAAGAGACCCAGTACTTC,CASSRLALNREETQYF
TRBV5-5,-,-,TRBJ2-7,TGTGCCAGCAGCTTGGCTCCGGGTAAACTTGGGCTTTACGAGCAGTACTTC,CASSLAPGKLGLYEQYF
TRBV5-1,-,TRBD1,TRBJ2-7,TGCGCCAGCAGCCCGGGGACAGGGGCCCTCGAGCAGTACTTC,CASSPGTGALEQYF
TRBV18,-,TRBD1,TRBJ1-5,TGTGCCAGCTCATCACAGGGGAATCAGCCCCAGCATTTT,CASSSQGNQPQHF
TRBV12-5,-,-,TRBJ2-3,TGTGCTAGTGGTTCCTTTCGCGGGGCAGATACGCAGTATTTT,CASGSFRGADTQYF
TRBV10-3,-,-,TRBJ1-1,TGTGCCATCAGTGAGGTGAACACTGAAGCTTTCTTT,CAISEVNTEAFF
TRBV10-3,-,TRBD2,TRBJ2-5,TGTGCCATCAGTGAGGTCCTAGCGGGAGAGGGGGGAGAGACCCAGTACTTC,CAISEVLAGEGGETQYF
TRBV29-1,-,-,TRBJ2-5,TGCAGCGTTGAAGCGGCAGCGGACCTGAGGGAAGAGACCCAGTACTTC,CSVEAAADLREETQYF
TRBV28,once,-,TRBJ2-7,TGTGCCAGCAGTTTTCCGGACAGTCCCTACGAGCAGTACTTC,CASSFPDSPYEQYF
TRBV28,-,TRBD2,TRBJ2-1,TGTGCCACCAGCGGGGGACTCGGTGAGCAGTTCTTC,CATSGGLGEQFF
TRBV19,-,-,TRBJ2-5,TGTGCCAGTAGTTCTTGGACATGGGAGACCCAGTACTTC,CASSSWTWETQYF
TRBV27,-,TRBD2,TRBJ2-3,TGTGCCAGCAGTTCACAACTAGCGGGACGCACAGATACGCAGTATTTT,CASSSQLAGRTDTQYF
TRBV18,-,TRBD1,TRBJ2-1,TGTGCCAGCTCACCACCGGGACAGGGGGCCTACAATGAGCAGTTCTTC,CASSPPGQGAYNEQFF
TRBV6-6,-,-,TRBJ2-3,TGTGCCACCTCTGGTCAAGATACGCAGTATTTT,CATSGQDTQYF
TRBV28,-,TRBD1,TRBJ2-2,TGTGCCAGCAGTTTTCAGGGGGCTGGGACCGGGGAGCTGTTTTTT,CASSFQGAGTGELFF
TRBV5-1,-,-,TRBJ2-3,TGCGCCAGCAGGCGGGGATTGGGCCCAGATACGCAGTATTTT,CASRRGLGPDTQYF
TRBV5-5,-,-,TRBJ1-2,TGTGCCAGCAGCTTAGGCCTCCTCAGACCGATTAACTATGGCTACACCTTC,CASSLGLLRPINYGYTF
TRBV5-1,-,-,TRBJ1-3,TGCGCCAGCAGCCACGGGGCGACTGGAAACACCATATATTTT,CASSHGATGNTIYF
TRBV6-6,-,TRBD1,TRBJ2-2,TGTGCCGTCAGCCGCAGGGGGACAGGGGTGACCGGGGAGCTGTTTTTT,CAVSRRGTGVTGELFF
TRBV12-5,-,TRBD2,TRBJ2-2,TGTGCTAGTGGTTCCGTTGGGACTAGCGGCTTCACCGGGGAGCTGTTTTTT,CASGSVGTSGFTGELFF
TRBV18,-,-,TRBJ1-2,TGTGCCAGCTCACCACGCCAGGGAGGGGACTATGGCTACACCTTC,CASSPRQGGDYGYTF
TRBV7-9,-,-,TRBJ1-4,TGTGCCAGCAGCTTACTTCAGCATGGAGGTTATGAAAAACTGTTTTTT,CASSLLQHGGYEKLFF
TRBV7-8,-,TRBD2,TRBJ2-7,TGTGCCAGCAGCTTATCGGGGGGTACCTACGAGCAGTACTTC,CASSLSGGTYEQYF
TRBV30,-,TRBD1,TRBJ1-4,TGTGCCTGGAGGGCAGGGGGGAAAGAAAAACTGTTTTTT,CAWRAGGKEKLFF